The entry below gives a single T cell receptor beta chain sequence along with its context. Assay: immunoSEQ multiplex PCR; the TCRdb copy retains only in-frame clones and omits some. The table lists 25,000 to 35,000 clones, approximately 88% of them singletons, with roughly 8.1% in the top ten. Germline-derived CDR1 and CDR2 are MGHDK and SYGVNS. Trimming left V 3 bases short and J 0 bases short, with 9 bases between. This CDR3 is built from 14 residues. The sample belongs to a study of PD-1 and CTLA-4 blockade in melanoma. This sequence was found in a human donor with melanoma. The V gene is TRBV25-1, the J gene TRBJ2-7, with D perhaps given as TRBD1 or TRBD2 (5 bases each). The sequencing used CD8+ T cells from peripheral blood, collected before anti-PD-1 treatment. CDR3: CASSEPGTSYEQYF. CDR3 DNA: TGTGCCAGCAGTGAGCCGGGGACCTCCTACGAGCAGTACTTC.